This record concerns one TCR beta chain sequence. Its antigen remains unidentified. The PCR had 60 Vbeta and 13 Jbeta primers. Using immunoSEQ multiplex PCR, the repertoire was profiled, and TCRdb retains in-frame clones only, with some absent. The repertoire holds 150,000 to 200,000 clones, with around 80% as singletons. The data were obtained in a study of cytomegalovirus exposure and HLA in healthy donors. Points from the study as a whole: A later analysis found TCR association rates differed by HLA locus, highest for DRB1 and lowest for HLA-C.

The CDR3 has 13 amino acids. The ends were cut back, 8 bases at V and 5 bases at J, with 15 bases in the middle. CDR1 and CDR2 (germline): SNHLY, FYNNEI. This rearrangement joins TRBV2 to TRBJ2-5; a weak D match, TRBD1 (6 bases). This clonotype originated in a man aged 40-50 years in good health and CMV-seronegative. The sample comprised PBMCs. CDR3 sequence reads: CASRGQPMETQYF. The CDR3 nucleotides are TGTGCCAGCCGAGGACAGCCTATGGAGACCCAGTACTTC.